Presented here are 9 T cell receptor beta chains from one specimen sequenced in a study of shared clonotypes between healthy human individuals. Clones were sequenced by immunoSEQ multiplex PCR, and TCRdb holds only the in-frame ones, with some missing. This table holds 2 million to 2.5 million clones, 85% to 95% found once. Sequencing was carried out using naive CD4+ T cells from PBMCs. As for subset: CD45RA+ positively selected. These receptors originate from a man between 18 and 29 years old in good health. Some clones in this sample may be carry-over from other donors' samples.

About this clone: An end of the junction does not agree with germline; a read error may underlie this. The chain's CDR3 is CAGSPEVVAGESYNEQFF. The CDR3 bases are TGTGCCGGCAGCCCGGAGGTGGTCGCGGGAGAATCCTACAATGAGCAGTTCTTC. The chain has TRBV7-9 and TRBJ2-1; TRBD2 matches 7 bases. CDR1 is SEHNR, CDR2 FQNEAQ, per germline (reference sequence). The CDR3 is 18 amino acids.

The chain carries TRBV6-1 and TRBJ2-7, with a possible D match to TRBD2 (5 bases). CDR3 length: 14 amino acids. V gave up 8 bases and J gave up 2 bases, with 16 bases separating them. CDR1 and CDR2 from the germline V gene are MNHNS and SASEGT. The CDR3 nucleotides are TGTGCCAGCCCCGGTCAGAGGGCCCCCTACGAGCAGTACTTC. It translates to CASPGQRAPYEQYF.

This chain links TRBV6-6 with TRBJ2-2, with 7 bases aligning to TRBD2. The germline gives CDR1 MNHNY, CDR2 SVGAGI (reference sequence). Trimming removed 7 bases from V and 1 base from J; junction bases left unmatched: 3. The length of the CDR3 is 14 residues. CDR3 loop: CASTKRENTGELFF. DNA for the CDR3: TGTGCCAGCACGAAGCGGGAGAACACCGGGGAGCTGTTTTTT.

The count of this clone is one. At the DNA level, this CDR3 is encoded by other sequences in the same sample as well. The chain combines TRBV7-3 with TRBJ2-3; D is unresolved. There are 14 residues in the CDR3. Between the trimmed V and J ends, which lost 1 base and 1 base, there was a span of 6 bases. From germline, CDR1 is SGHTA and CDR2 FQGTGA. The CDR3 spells CASSLSAGTDTQYF. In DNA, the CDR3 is TGTGCCAGCAGCTTAAGTGCAGGCACAGATACGCAGTATTTT. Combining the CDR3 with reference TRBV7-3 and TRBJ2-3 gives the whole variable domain GAGVSQTPSNKVTEKGKYVELRCDPISGHTALYWYRQSLGQGPEFLIYFQGTGAADDSGLPNDRFFAVRPEGSVSTLKIQRTERGDSAVYLCASSLSAGTDTQYFGPGTRLTVL.

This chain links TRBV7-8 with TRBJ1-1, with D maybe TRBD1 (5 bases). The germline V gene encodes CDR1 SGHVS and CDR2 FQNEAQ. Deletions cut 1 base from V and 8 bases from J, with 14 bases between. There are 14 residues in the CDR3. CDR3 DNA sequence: TGTGCCAGCAGCTTAGTGAGCAGGGAGGCCGAAGCTTTCTTT. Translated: CASSLVSREAEAFF.

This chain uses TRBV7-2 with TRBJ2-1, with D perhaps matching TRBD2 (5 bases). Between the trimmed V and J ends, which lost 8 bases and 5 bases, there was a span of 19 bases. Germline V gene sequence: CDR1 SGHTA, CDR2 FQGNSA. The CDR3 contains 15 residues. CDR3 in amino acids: CASAVRRRRNNEQFF. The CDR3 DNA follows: TGTGCCAGCGCCGTAAGGAGGAGACGAAACAATGAGCAGTTCTTC.

The CDR3 nucleotides are TGCAGTGTAGGGAACAATGAGCAGTTCTTC. Residues: CSVGNNEQFF. This chain links TRBV20-1 with TRBJ2-1; no reliable D call. CDR1 and CDR2 (germline): DFQATT, SNEGSKA (reference sequence). Between the trimmed V and J ends, which lost 7 bases and 5 bases, there was a span of 6 bases. The CDR3 covers 10 residues.

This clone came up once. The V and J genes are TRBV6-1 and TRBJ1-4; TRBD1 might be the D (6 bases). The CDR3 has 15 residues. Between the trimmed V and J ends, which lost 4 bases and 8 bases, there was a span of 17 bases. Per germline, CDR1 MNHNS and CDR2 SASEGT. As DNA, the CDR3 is TGTGCCAGCAGTGGGGACACCACCCCGGGGGAAAAACTGTTTTTT. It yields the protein CASSGDTTPGEKLFF.

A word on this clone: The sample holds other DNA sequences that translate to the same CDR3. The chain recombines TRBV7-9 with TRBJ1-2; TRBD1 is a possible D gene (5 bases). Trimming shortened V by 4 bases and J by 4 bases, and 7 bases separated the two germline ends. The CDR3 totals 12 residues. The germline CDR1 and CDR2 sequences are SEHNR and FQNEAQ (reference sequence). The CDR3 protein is CASSSGGYGYTF. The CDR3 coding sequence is TGTGCCAGCAGCTCCGGGGGCTATGGCTACACCTTC. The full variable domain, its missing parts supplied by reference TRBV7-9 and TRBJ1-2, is DTGVSQNPRHKITKRGQNVTFRCDPISEHNRLYWYRQTLGQGPEFLTYFQNEAQLEKSRLLSDRFSAERPKGSFSTLEIQRTEQGDSAMYLCASSSGGYGYTFGSGTRLTVV.